What follows are 4 T cell receptor beta chains derived from one specimen sequenced in a study of T-cell memory formation after mild COVID-19. TCRdb reanalysed the 5' RACE reads using MiXCR and keeps one entry per CDR3 protein. The top ten hold roughly 8.9% of the sample, which has 400,000 to 500,000 distinct CDR3 sequences, 20% to 25% seen once. Sequenced: PBMCs or a T cell subset sorted from them (not recorded which). The origin of the receptors is an adult woman who had mild COVID-19 (a few samples of this study predate the infection). Cell type and time point are not known.

This clonotype was picked up a small number of times. The rearrangement joins TRBV20-1 to TRBJ2-2, with D perhaps matching TRBD1 (5 bases). Trimming shortened V by 3 bases and J by 5 bases, and 10 bases separated the two germline ends. The CDR3 consists of 13 residues. CDR1 DFQATT and CDR2 SNEGSKA come from the germline V gene (reference sequence). In DNA, the CDR3 is TGCAGTGCTAGGACAGTAAAGACCGGGGAGCTGTTTTTT. Translation: CSARTVKTGELFF.

Concerning this clonotype itself: A read error may account for a junction end that differs from germline. The CDR3 DNA reads TGTGCCAGTAGTATCATAGGAAATCGGCCCCAGCATTTT. It is translated as CASSIIGNRPQHF. The chain joins TRBV19 to TRBJ1-5; D ambiguous. This CDR3 region has 13 residues. Germline values: CDR1 LNHDA, CDR2 SQIVND (reference sequence).

This clonotype showed up just a few times. This sequence joins TRBV12-3 or TRBV12-4 and TRBJ2-3; 13 bases line up with TRBD2. The CDR3 has 17 residues. V trimming: 6 bases; J trimming: 11 bases; junction bases outside the gene matches: 17. CDR3 protein: CASSLFPTSGGASWQYF. CDR3 bases: TGTGCCAGCAGCTTATTCCCAACTAGCGGGGGGGCCTCATGGCAGTATTTT.

The CDR3: CSVVGAWGYTF. The CDR3 nucleotides are TGCAGCGTTGTAGGAGCCTGGGGCTACACCTTC. The V call is TRBV29-1, the J call TRBJ1-2, with D unresolved. V was shortened by 4 bases and J by 8 bases, with 11 bases between the two germline ends. The CDR3 has 11 residues. Germline V lookup: CDR1 SQVTM, CDR2 ANQGSEA.